These T cell receptor beta chains were read from a single sample in a study of blood T cells in healthy people across ages. Each CDR3 protein gets one entry after TCRdb re-called the 5' RACE reads with MiXCR. The sample lists a few hundred thousand distinct CDR3 sequences; about 55% were seen once. The sample consisted of blood. The source of these receptors is a man aged 55 to 70 in good health. CDR3s include the opening cysteine and the closing phenylalanine or tryptophan. Fields, in order: clone size, CDR3 length, D gene, V gene, J gene, CDR3 DNA, CDR3 protein. D genes are given only for firm matches. Expanded clones are given a class, and other clones once, few, many or no size at all.

size: NA; length: 13; D: NA; V: TRBV28; J: TRBJ2-7; DNA: TGTGCCATCATTGCCAGGGGTGAAGAGACTCAGTACTTC; CDR3: CAIIARGEETQYF
size: NA; length: 12; D: NA; V: TRBV28; J: TRBJ2-1; DNA: TGTGCCAGCAGTTTAGCGGCCAATGAGCAGTTCTTC; CDR3: CASSLAANEQFF
size: NA; length: 15; D: TRBD1; V: TRBV4-2; J: TRBJ1-6; DNA: TGTGCCAGCAGCCAAGATAGATCAGGGGGTTCACCCCTCCACTTT; CDR3: CASSQDRSGGSPLHF
size: few; length: 11; D: NA; V: TRBV7-2; J: TRBJ2-5; DNA: TGTGCCAGCAGCTTAGTGATGACCCAGTACTTC; CDR3: CASSLVMTQYF
size: few; length: 14; D: NA; V: TRBV20-1; J: TRBJ2-5; DNA: TGCAGTGCTAGAGGCGCGGGATCCTCGGAGACCCAGTACTTC; CDR3: CSARGAGSSETQYF
size: NA; length: 13; D: NA; V: TRBV28; J: TRBJ2-2; DNA: TGTGCCAGCAAAGGGCGAGACACCGGGGAGCTGTTTTTT; CDR3: CASKGRDTGELFF
size: NA; length: 13; D: NA; V: TRBV30; J: TRBJ2-6; DNA: TGTGCCTGGGACTACCAAGGGGCCAACGTCCTGACTTTC; CDR3: CAWDYQGANVLTF
size: few; length: 16; D: NA; V: TRBV20-1; J: TRBJ1-2; DNA: TGCAGTGCTGGGGGTGGGGGGCGCGTATCGAGCTATGGCTACACCTTC; CDR3: CSAGGGGRVSSYGYTF
size: few; length: 14; D: TRBD2; V: TRBV5-1; J: TRBJ2-5; DNA: TGCGCCAGCAGCTCGACTAGCGGCTCATGGGCCCAGTACTTC; CDR3: CASSSTSGSWAQYF
size: few; length: 16; D: TRBD2; V: TRBV29-1; J: TRBJ2-3; DNA: TGCAGCGTTGAAGAGCCCGGGGGGATCCCCACAGATACGCAGTATTTT; CDR3: CSVEEPGGIPTDTQYF
size: few; length: 11; D: TRBD2; V: TRBV6-6; J: TRBJ2-7; DNA: TGTGCCAGCAGTGGGAGGGTGGAGCAGTACTTC; CDR3: CASSGRVEQYF
size: few; length: 14; D: NA; V: TRBV6-5; J: TRBJ2-5; DNA: TGTGCCAGCAGTTACGGCCCAGACGGAGAGACCCAGTACTTC; CDR3: CASSYGPDGETQYF
size: NA; length: 17; D: NA; V: TRBV4-2; J: TRBJ2-1; DNA: TGTGCCAGCAGCCTGAACGGCGGTTTCAGCTCCTACAATGAGCAGTTCTTC; CDR3: CASSLNGGFSSYNEQFF
size: few; length: 16; D: TRBD1; V: TRBV7-9; J: TRBJ2-5; DNA: TGTGCCAGCAGCCCTCGCCGGGACAGGGTCCGAGAGACCCAGTACTTC; CDR3: CASSPRRDRVRETQYF
size: few; length: 14; D: NA; V: TRBV5-1; J: TRBJ2-1; DNA: TGCGCCAGCAGCTTGGTCGGGACTGTTAATGAGCAGTTCTTC; CDR3: CASSLVGTVNEQFF
size: NA; length: 15; D: NA; V: TRBV10-3; J: TRBJ2-7; DNA: TGTGCCATCGGGGAAGGAGGGAGCTCCTACAATGAGCAGTACTTC; CDR3: CAIGEGGSSYNEQYF
size: NA; length: 15; D: NA; V: TRBV4-2; J: TRBJ2-6; DNA: TGTGCCAGCAGTGGGGGCGCCTCTGGGGCCAACGTCCTGACTTTC; CDR3: CASSGGASGANVLTF
size: NA; length: 17; D: TRBD1; V: TRBV6-1; J: TRBJ2-6; DNA: TGTGCCAGCAGTGAAGCTGCGACAGGGGCTGGGGCCAACGTCCTGACTTTC; CDR3: CASSEAATGAGANVLTF
size: few; length: 13; D: TRBD1; V: TRBV30; J: TRBJ1-2; DNA: TGTGCCTGGAACCCGACAGGGAACTATGGCTACACCTTC; CDR3: CAWNPTGNYGYTF
size: few; length: 14; D: NA; V: TRBV20-1; J: TRBJ1-2; DNA: TGCAGTGCTAGGGAAAGACAGGATGGGTATGGCTACACCTTC; CDR3: CSARERQDGYGYTF
size: NA; length: 17; D: NA; V: TRBV28; J: TRBJ2-7; DNA: TGTGCCAGCAGTATCCCGACAGGCGGGCCCGGCAGTTACGAGCAGTACTTC; CDR3: CASSIPTGGPGSYEQYF
size: NA; length: 15; D: NA; V: TRBV7-2; J: TRBJ2-3; DNA: TGTGCCAGCAGTTCTGTGGGGTCTACGACAGATACGCAGTATTTT; CDR3: CASSSVGSTTDTQYF
size: NA; length: 15; D: TRBD1; V: TRBV7-9; J: TRBJ2-7; DNA: TGTGCCAGCAGCTTAGGGGACAGGGGCGTGGACGAGCAGTACTTC; CDR3: CASSLGDRGVDEQYF
size: NA; length: 13; D: NA; V: TRBV20-1; J: TRBJ2-3; DNA: TGCAGTGCCCAGGGGAGGGCCGGGGATACGCAGTATTTT; CDR3: CSAQGRAGDTQYF